The next 30 T cell receptor beta chains were all read from a single sample in a study of blood T cell repertoires in COVID-19. Sequencing used immunoSEQ multiplex PCR; TCRdb keeps in-frame clones, though not all of them. Among approximately 78,000 clones, approximately 90% were seen once, and the ten largest hold 2.6%. Sequencing was carried out using peripheral blood. The receptors were gathered from a man over 45 with COVID-19, enrolled during active disease.

The chain carries TRBV5-1 and TRBJ2-1; D possibly corresponds to TRBD2 (5 bases). Trimming pared 2 bases from V and 8 bases from J, leaving 14 bases between. The germline CDR1 and CDR2 sequences are SGHRS and YFSETQ. This CDR3 has 14 amino acids. In nucleotides, the CDR3 is TGCGCCAGCAGCTTTTTGCGGGCTAGAGATGAGCAGTTCTTC. It is translated as CASSFLRARDEQFF.

The chain combines TRBV6-5 with TRBJ2-1, with a weak D call TRBD2 (6 bases). The CDR3 runs 15 residues. Trimming shortened V by 2 bases and J by 2 bases, and 10 bases separated the two germline ends. Germline V gives CDR1 MNHEY, CDR2 SVGAGI. CDR3 in amino acids: CASSYGGSTYNEQFF. CDR3 DNA sequence: TGTGCCAGCAGTTACGGGGGGAGCACCTACAATGAGCAGTTCTTC.

On this clone: In the same sample, other DNA sequences code for this CDR3. This chain uses TRBV11-2 with TRBJ1-5, with D uncertain. Germline V gives CDR1 SGHAT, CDR2 FQNNGV. Between the trimmed V and J ends, which lost 1 base and 1 base, there was a span of 5 bases. This CDR3 is built from 14 residues. As DNA, the CDR3 is TGTGCCAGCAGCTTAGGCGGCAGCAATCAGCCCCAGCATTTT. Translation gives CASSLGGSNQPQHF.

The CDR3 sequence: CASSSRTGSSETQYF. Here the CDR3 DNA reads TGTGCCAGCAGCTCCCGGACAGGGTCATCAGAGACCCAGTACTTC. The chain links TRBV3-1 (or the pseudogene TRBV3-2) to TRBJ2-5, with 8 bases identical to TRBD1. The germline gives CDR1 LGHDT, CDR2 YNNKEL (reference sequence). The CDR3 length is 15 residues. Losses at the gene ends were 5 bases for V and 4 bases for J; bases not matched to a gene: 9.

In this sample, this clone turned up a few times. This chain links TRBV5-1 with TRBJ2-1; D call uncertain. This CDR3 region has 13 residues. V lost 4 bases to trimming and J lost 5 bases, with 10 bases between them. Germline values: CDR1 SGHRS, CDR2 YFSETQ. The CDR3 nucleotides read TGCGCCAGCAGCCGTACTGAGGACAATGAGCAGTTCTTC. Protein sequence: CASSRTEDNEQFF.

The chain has TRBV6-5 and TRBJ2-1, with 10 positions matching TRBD1. Losses at the gene ends were 6 bases for V and 3 bases for J; bases not matched to a gene: 5. The length of the CDR3 is 15 residues. Germline V gives CDR1 MNHEY, CDR2 SVGAGI. This CDR3 reads CASRIDRGLYNEQFF. The CDR3 DNA sequence: TGTGCCAGCAGGATAGACAGGGGGCTCTACAATGAGCAGTTCTTC.

The DNA for the CDR3 is TGTGCCAGCAGCGCGTTAGCGGGAGCCTCCTACGAGCAGTACTTC. It specifies CASSALAGASYEQYF. The chain is built from TRBV7-2 and TRBJ2-7, with 9 positions matching TRBD2. V shed 5 bases and J 0 bases; nucleotides not matched to a gene: 5. This CDR3 region has 15 residues. Germline V gene data show CDR1 as SGHTA and CDR2 as FQGNSA.

The J gene is TRBJ2-7, the V gene TRBV30; D gene uncertain. Deletions cut 0 bases from V and 7 bases from J, with 10 bases between. CDR1 is GTSNPN and CDR2 is SVGIG in the germline V gene (reference sequence). The CDR3 length is 12 residues. The CDR3 protein is CAWSVVAAEQYF. CDR3 coding DNA: TGTGCCTGGAGTGTAGTCGCGGCAGAGCAGTACTTC.

The V gene is TRBV13, the J gene TRBJ2-5, with a tentative D call TRBD1 (5 bases). The germline CDR1 and CDR2 sequences are PRHDT and FYEKMQ (reference sequence). Trimming pared 5 bases from V and 4 bases from J, leaving 20 bases between. This CDR3 spans 16 amino acids. The DNA of the CDR3 is TGTGCCAGCAGCGGACACAGTAGGGGTGTGTTAGAGACCCAGTACTTC. Translating gives CASSGHSRGVLETQYF.

The genes are TRBV7-8 and TRBJ2-7; a weak D match, TRBD2 (6 bases). The CDR3 is 15 amino acids. Germline V gives CDR1 SGHVS, CDR2 FQNEAQ. The V and J ends lost 5 bases and 0 bases respectively, with 14 bases between them. The CDR3 sequence: CASSAGSRSSYEQYV. The CDR3 DNA is TGTGCCAGCAGCGCCGGGAGTAGGAGCTCCTACGAGCAGTACGTC.

The chain combines TRBV29-1 with TRBJ2-2; 7 bases are a match to TRBD1. The CDR3 runs to 14 residues. Looked up from germline, CDR1 is SQVTM and CDR2 is ANQGSEA. Trimming took 7 bases from V and 5 from J; bases not matched to a gene: 10. The CDR3 DNA reads as TGCAGCGCTGGAACGACAGGGAGAACCGGGGAGCTGTTTTTT. Amino acid sequence: CSAGTTGRTGELFF.

The chain employs TRBV2 and TRBJ1-2, with 10 bases aligning to TRBD1. Germline assignment: CDR1 SNHLY and CDR2 FYNNEI. This CDR3 comprises 12 residues. Trimming cost V 6 bases and J 7 bases; bases outside gene matches: 2. The CDR3 here is CASRTGGVGYTF. DNA of the CDR3: TGTGCCAGCAGGACAGGGGGCGTTGGCTACACCTTC. Variable domain in full (rest from reference TRBV2 and TRBJ1-2): EPEVTQTPSHQVTQMGQEVILRCVPISNHLYFYWYRQILGQKVEFLVSFYNNEISEKSEIFDDQFSVERPDGSNFTLKIRSTKLEDSAMYFCASRTGGVGYTFGSGTRLTVV.

The chain uses TRBV10-3 and TRBJ2-7; D is unresolved. The V end lost 3 bases, the J end lost 3 bases, and 6 bases lay between the germline ends. This CDR3 spans 12 amino acids. The germline CDR1 and CDR2 sequences are ENHRY and SYGVKD. The CDR3 is CAISEQSYEQYV. The CDR3 region has the DNA TGTGCCATCAGTGAACAGAGCTACGAGCAGTACGTC.

This clone was picked up one time. The genes are TRBV19 and TRBJ1-1, with TRBD1 matching over 10 bases. CDR1 is LNHDA and CDR2 is SQIVND in the germline V gene (reference sequence). This CDR3 is 13 amino acids long. Losses at the gene ends were 4 bases for V and 6 bases for J; bases not matched to a gene: 2. DNA for the CDR3: TGTGCCAGTAGTAGAGGACAGGGGGCTGAAGCTTTCTTT. It codes for CASSRGQGAEAFF.

This clone was counted once. V gene TRBV29-1 combines with J gene TRBJ2-1; TRBD2 aligns across 8 bases. The V gene end was trimmed by 7 bases and the J gene end by 3 bases; junction bases not matched to a gene: 5. The CDR3 has 13 amino acids. Germline V lookup: CDR1 SQVTM, CDR2 ANQGSEA. The CDR3 sequence is CSAGLAVYNEQFF. CDR3 coding DNA: TGCAGCGCAGGACTAGCCGTCTACAATGAGCAGTTCTTC.

The rearrangement joins TRBV6-2 or TRBV6-3 to TRBJ2-7; tentative D call: TRBD2 (6 bases). The CDR3 length is 15 residues. Germline lookup yields CDR1 MNHEY and CDR2 SVGEGT. V gave up 0 bases and J gave up 3 bases, with 12 bases separating them. CDR3 sequence (DNA): TGTGCCAGCAGTTACTCCGCGACGGGGGTCTACGAGCAGTACTTC. Translation: CASSYSATGVYEQYF.

This clone has only a few counts. For the CDR3, the DNA is TGTGCCCTCCCCGGAGATACGCAGTATTTT. The encoded protein is CALPGDTQYF. The rearrangement uses TRBV4-2 and TRBJ2-3; D call uncertain. The germline CDR1 and CDR2 sequences are LGHNA and YNFKEQ. Trimming removed 11 bases from V and 5 bases from J, with 8 bases in between. The CDR3 totals 10 residues.

V gene TRBV7-3 combines with J gene TRBJ2-1, with 8 bases that match TRBD1. The CDR3 extends over 16 amino acids. CDR1 is SGHTA, CDR2 FQGTGA, per germline. V lost 5 bases to trimming and J lost 8 bases; unmatched junction nucleotides: 14. The CDR3 DNA is TGTGCCAGCAGCCCGCGCCGGACAGGGTATTTTGATGAGCAGTTCTTC. Amino acid sequence: CASSPRRTGYFDEQFF.

The CDR3 DNA is TGTGCCAGCAGCTTCCGACAGGGGAACACTGAAGCTTTCTTT. This encodes CASSFRQGNTEAFF. The rearrangement links TRBV13 to TRBJ1-1, with 7 nucleotides matching TRBD1. The V gene end was trimmed by 3 bases and the J gene end by 1 base; junction bases not matched to a gene: 2. There are 14 residues in the CDR3. Germline CDR1 reads PRHDT; CDR2 reads FYEKMQ (reference sequence).

V and J are TRBV19 and TRBJ2-1; TRBD1 might be the D (6 bases). This CDR3 has 15 residues. The V end was cut by 1 base, the J end by 3 bases, with 10 bases between. Germline CDR1 LNHDA, CDR2 SQIVND (reference sequence). Here the CDR3 DNA reads TGTGCCAGTAGTATAGCTAGGACAGTCTACAATGAGCAGTTCTTC. Its translation: CASSIARTVYNEQFF.

V usage is TRBV5-1 and J usage is TRBJ2-7, with TRBD2 as a possible D gene (5 bases). Germline CDR1 SGHRS, CDR2 YFSETQ. V was pared by 1 base and J by 5 bases, with 7 bases between. The length of the CDR3 is 12 residues. The CDR3 loop reads CASSLTGNEQYF. CDR3 DNA sequence: TGCGCCAGCAGCTTGACGGGGAACGAGCAGTACTTC.

J is TRBJ2-2 and V is TRBV7-2; 10 nucleotides match TRBD1. J was trimmed by 6 bases and V by 7 bases; bases with no gene match: 8. This CDR3 comprises 15 residues. The germline gives CDR1 SGHTA, CDR2 FQGNSA. CDR3 residues: CASKVDRGVPGELFF. The CDR3 DNA follows: TGTGCCAGCAAAGTGGACAGGGGGGTTCCCGGGGAGCTGTTTTTT.

This clone was counted a few times. The gene calls are TRBV7-9 and TRBJ1-6; D remains unclear. In germline, CDR1 is SEHNR, CDR2 FQNEAQ (reference sequence). V was shortened by 3 bases and J by 8 bases, with 8 bases between the two germline ends. CDR3 length: 13 amino acids. The CDR3 DNA is TGTGCCAGCAGCTTCGTCGCAGATTCACCCCTCCACTTT. This encodes CASSFVADSPLHF.

The chain uses TRBV7-9 and TRBJ2-1; weak D call: TRBD2 (6 bases). This CDR3 contains 15 residues. CDR1 is SEHNR, CDR2 FQNEAQ, per germline (reference sequence). The V end lost 6 bases, the J end lost 5 bases, and 17 bases lay between the germline ends. DNA of the CDR3: TGTGCCAGCAGTTCGACGGAGGGCCCGGACAATGAGCAGTTCTTC. This encodes CASSSTEGPDNEQFF.

V usage is TRBV5-4 and J usage is TRBJ2-7; 13 positions agree with TRBD2. V lost 3 bases to trimming and J lost 3 bases; unmatched junction nucleotides: 15. This CDR3 region has 19 residues. Germline values: CDR1 SGHNT, CDR2 YYREEE (reference sequence). The CDR3 sequence: CASSYPGLAGTGGGYEQYF. The CDR3 DNA is TGTGCCAGCAGCTACCCGGGACTAGCGGGAACCGGAGGGGGCTACGAGCAGTACTTC.

V gene TRBV6-5 combines with J gene TRBJ2-3; D possibly corresponds to TRBD1 (6 bases). CDR3 length equals 13 residues. Trimming pared 6 bases from V and 10 bases from J, leaving 17 bases between. Germline V CDR1 and CDR2: MNHEY, SVGAGI. The CDR3 reads CASRGAFGGPQYF. The CDR3 bases are TGTGCCAGCAGGGGGGCCTTTGGAGGCCCGCAGTATTTT.

The rearrangement links TRBV19 to TRBJ2-2; D is undetermined. Looked up from germline, CDR1 is LNHDA and CDR2 is SQIVND (reference sequence). V was cut by 7 bases and J by 7 bases, with 10 bases left in between. This CDR3 has 12 amino acids. The DNA for the CDR3 is TGTGCCAGTAATGGAGTTGGCGGGGAGCTGTTTTTT. Its protein is CASNGVGGELFF.

The chain has TRBV13 and TRBJ2-3; 7 nucleotides agree with TRBD1. V lost 2 bases to trimming and J lost 5 bases; unmatched junction nucleotides: 19. Per germline, CDR1 PRHDT and CDR2 FYEKMQ (reference sequence). The CDR3 spans 19 residues. The CDR3 here is CASSLLGSGTGVGGDTQYF. The CDR3 DNA reads as TGTGCCAGCAGCTTATTGGGTTCAGGTACAGGGGTTGGTGGAGATACGCAGTATTTT.

The chain recombines TRBV6-5 with TRBJ2-3; no firm D call. Trimming shortened V by 6 bases and J by 5 bases, and 12 bases separated the two germline ends. Germline CDR1 MNHEY, CDR2 SVGAGI. CDR3 size: 13 residues. The CDR3 region has the DNA TGTGCCAGCAGAGCCGTAGTGGTAGATACGCAGTATTTT. Amino acids: CASRAVVVDTQYF.

The V call is TRBV28, the J call TRBJ1-1; D remains unclear. V was trimmed by 11 bases and J by 4 bases, leaving 11 bases between them. The germline CDR1 and CDR2 sequences are MDHEN and SYDVKM. The CDR3 is 11 amino acids. As DNA, the CDR3 is TGTGCCTGCACTCACACCACTGAAGCTTTCTTT. Its protein product is CACTHTTEAFF.